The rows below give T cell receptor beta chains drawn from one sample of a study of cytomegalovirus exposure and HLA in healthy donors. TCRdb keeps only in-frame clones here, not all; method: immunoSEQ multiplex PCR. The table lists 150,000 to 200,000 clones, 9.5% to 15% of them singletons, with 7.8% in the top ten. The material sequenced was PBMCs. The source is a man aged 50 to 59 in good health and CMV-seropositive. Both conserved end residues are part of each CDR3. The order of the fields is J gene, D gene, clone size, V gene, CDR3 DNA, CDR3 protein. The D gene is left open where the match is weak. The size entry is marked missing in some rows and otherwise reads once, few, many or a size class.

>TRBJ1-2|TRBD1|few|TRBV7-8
TGTGCCAGCAGCTTACGGGGGTCCGTCGGACAGGGGGCTGACTATGGCTACACCTTC
CASSLRGSVGQGADYGYTF
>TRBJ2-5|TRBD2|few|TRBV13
TGTGCCAGCAGCTTAGGCCGGGCTAGCGGGGAAGAGACCCAGTACTTC
CASSLGRASGEETQYF
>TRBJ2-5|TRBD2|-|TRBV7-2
TGTGCCAGCAGCCTCCGGAGCGGGGACCAAGAGACCCAGTACTTC
CASSLRSGDQETQYF
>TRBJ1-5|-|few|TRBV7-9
TGTGCCAGCAGCTCCACAGGCGCGCGGCCCCAGCATTTT
CASSSTGARPQHF
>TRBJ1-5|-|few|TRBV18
TGTGCCAGCTCACCATCTACTCCGGGAAGCAATCAGCCCCAGCATTTT
CASSPSTPGSNQPQHF
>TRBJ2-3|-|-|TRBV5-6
TGTGCCAGCAGCTTGGACCGTCGGACTACAAATACGCAGTATTTT
CASSLDRRTTNTQYF
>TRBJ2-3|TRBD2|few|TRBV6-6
TGTGCCAGCAGCCAAACTAGCGGGGGATGGGATACGCAGTATTTT
CASSQTSGGWDTQYF
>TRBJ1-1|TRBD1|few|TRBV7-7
TGTGCTAGCAGCTTACGGTTAGGGACAGTGAACACTGAAGCTTTCTTT
CASSLRLGTVNTEAFF
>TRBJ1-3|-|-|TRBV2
TGTGCCAGCAGTGTAAAAAACACCATATATTTT
CASSVKNTIYF
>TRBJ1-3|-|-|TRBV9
TGTGCCAGCAGCGTAGGAGGAGGTGGAAACACCATATATTTT
CASSVGGGGNTIYF
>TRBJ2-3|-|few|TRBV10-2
TGCGCCAGCAGTGATGGCGGGGGCCTCACCCCTTACACAGATACGCAGTATTTT
CASSDGGGLTPYTDTQYF
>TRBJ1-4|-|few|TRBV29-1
TGCAGCGTTGGGGGGGAAAACAGAGAAAAACTGTTTTTT
CSVGGENREKLFF
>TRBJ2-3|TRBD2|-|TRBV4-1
TGCGCCAGCAGCCAAGAATTTACTAGCGGGGGGGCGCGGGATACGCAGTATTTT
CASSQEFTSGGARDTQYF
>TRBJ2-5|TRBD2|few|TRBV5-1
TGCGCCAGCAGCCCCGGGACTAGCGGGGGGGCCAGGGAGACCCAGTACTTC
CASSPGTSGGARETQYF
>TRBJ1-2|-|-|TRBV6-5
TGTGCCAGCGTCGGGCAGGGCTATGGCTACACCTTC
CASVGQGYGYTF
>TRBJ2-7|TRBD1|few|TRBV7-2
TGTGCCAGCAGCCGGGACAGGGTGAACGAGCAGTACTTC
CASSRDRVNEQYF
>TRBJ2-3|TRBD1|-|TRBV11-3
TGTGCCAGCAGCTTAGAAGGCAGGGGGCAAGATACGCAGTATTTT
CASSLEGRGQDTQYF
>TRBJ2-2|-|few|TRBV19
TGTGCCAGTAGTATCGGGACAATGAACACCGGGGAGCTGTTTTTT
CASSIGTMNTGELFF
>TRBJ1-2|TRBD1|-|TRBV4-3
TGCGCCAGCAGCTCCAGACAGGGGGCAAACTATGGCTACACCTTC
CASSSRQGANYGYTF
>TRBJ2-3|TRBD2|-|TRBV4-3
TGCGCCAGCAGGGCCAGCGGGGGGGCCGTAGATACGCAGTATTTT
CASRASGGAVDTQYF
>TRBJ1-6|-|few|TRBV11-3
TGTGCCAGCAGCTTTCTTACAGGGAGCTCCTATAATTCACCCCTCCACTTT
CASSFLTGSSYNSPLHF
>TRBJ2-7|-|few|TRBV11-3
TGTGCCAGCAGCTTAGCGTCCGGGAATCCCTACGAGCAGTACTTC
CASSLASGNPYEQYF
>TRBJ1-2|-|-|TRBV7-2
TGTGCCAGCAGCCAAGACAGTAACTATGGCTACACCTTC
CASSQDSNYGYTF
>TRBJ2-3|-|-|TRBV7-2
TGTGCCAGCAAGGTCACGACTAGCACAGATACGCAGTATTTT
CASKVTTSTDTQYF
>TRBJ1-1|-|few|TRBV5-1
TGCGCCAGCAGCTCTTCAGGTCGGAAAGGAACTGAAGCTTTCTTT
CASSSSGRKGTEAFF
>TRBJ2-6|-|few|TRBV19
TGTGCCAGTAGTAGGGCAGGGTGGCACTCTGGGGCCAACGTCCTGACTTTC
CASSRAGWHSGANVLTF
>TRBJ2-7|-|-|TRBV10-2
TGCGCCAGCAGTGAAAGGGGCTCCACAGCCTACGAGCAGTACTTC
CASSERGSTAYEQYF
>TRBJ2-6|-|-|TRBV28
TGTGCCAGCAGTGTTAGCTCTGGGGCCAACGTCCTGACTTTC
CASSVSSGANVLTF
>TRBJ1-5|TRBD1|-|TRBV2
TGTGCCAGCAGTGGGGGGACAGCCGGCAATCAGCCCCAGCATTTT
CASSGGTAGNQPQHF
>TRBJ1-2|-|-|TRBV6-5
TGTGCCAGCGCCTTGGGAGGAAACAACTATGGCTACACCTTC
CASALGGNNYGYTF
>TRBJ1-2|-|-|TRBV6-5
TGTGCCAGCAGCAGTAGGAGCGGCTACACCTTC
CASSSRSGYTF
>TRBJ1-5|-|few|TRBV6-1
TGTGCCAGCAGGGGGGCGGGTAGCAATCAGCCCCAGCATTTT
CASRGAGSNQPQHF
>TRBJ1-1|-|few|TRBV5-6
TGTGCCAGCAGCGGAGGGTTGAACACTGAAGCTTTCTTT
CASSGGLNTEAFF
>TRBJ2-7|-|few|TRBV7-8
TGTGCCAGCAGCTTAGAAGGGGACGAGCAGTACTTC
CASSLEGDEQYF
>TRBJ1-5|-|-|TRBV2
TGTGCCAGCAGTCCGGGCAGGGAAGGTCAGCCCCAGCATTTT
CASSPGREGQPQHF
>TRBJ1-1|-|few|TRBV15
TGTGCCACCAGCACAGACCGACGGACCGGGAGAGTGAACACTGAAGCTTTCTTT
CATSTDRRTGRVNTEAFF
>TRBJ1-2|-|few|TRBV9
TGTGCCAGCAGCGTAGGTAGGGGAAACTATGGCTACACCTTC
CASSVGRGNYGYTF
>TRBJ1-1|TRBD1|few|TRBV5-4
TGTGCCAGCAGCAAGACAGGGGGCCGAATGAACACTGAAGCTTTCTTT
CASSKTGGRMNTEAFF
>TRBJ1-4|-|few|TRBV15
TGTGCCACCAGCAGAGGGGGGCTGGGAAATGAAAAACTGTTTTTT
CATSRGGLGNEKLFF
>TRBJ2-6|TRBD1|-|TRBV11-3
TGTGCCAGCAGCTCATGGGACAGGTGGGGCTCTGGGGCCAACGTCCTGACTTTC
CASSSWDRWGSGANVLTF
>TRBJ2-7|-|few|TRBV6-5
TGTGCCAGCAGTCGGGACACCAACTACGAGCAGTACTTC
CASSRDTNYEQYF
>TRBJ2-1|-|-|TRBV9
TGTGCCAGCAGCGTCGAACTAGCCTTATACAATGAGCAGTTCTTC
CASSVELALYNEQFF
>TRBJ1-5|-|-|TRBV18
TGTGCCAGCTCACTACCGGGGAGTATCGGGCAGCCCCAGCATTTT
CASSLPGSIGQPQHF
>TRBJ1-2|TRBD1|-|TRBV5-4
TGTGCCAGCAGCCCCCGGACAGGGAATAACTATGGCTACACCTTC
CASSPRTGNNYGYTF
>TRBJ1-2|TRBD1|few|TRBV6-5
TGTGCCAGCAGCCGGACAGGGGGAAACTATGGCTACACCTTC
CASSRTGGNYGYTF
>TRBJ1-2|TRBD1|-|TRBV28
TGTGCCAGCAGTTTAGGACAGGAGCATGGCTACACCTTC
CASSLGQEHGYTF
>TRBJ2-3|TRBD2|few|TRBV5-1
TGCGCCAGCAACCCGGGGGGGACAGATACGCAGTATTTT
CASNPGGTDTQYF
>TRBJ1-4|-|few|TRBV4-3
TGCGCCAGCAGCCTTCGTGAGGATGAAAAACTGTTTTTT
CASSLREDEKLFF